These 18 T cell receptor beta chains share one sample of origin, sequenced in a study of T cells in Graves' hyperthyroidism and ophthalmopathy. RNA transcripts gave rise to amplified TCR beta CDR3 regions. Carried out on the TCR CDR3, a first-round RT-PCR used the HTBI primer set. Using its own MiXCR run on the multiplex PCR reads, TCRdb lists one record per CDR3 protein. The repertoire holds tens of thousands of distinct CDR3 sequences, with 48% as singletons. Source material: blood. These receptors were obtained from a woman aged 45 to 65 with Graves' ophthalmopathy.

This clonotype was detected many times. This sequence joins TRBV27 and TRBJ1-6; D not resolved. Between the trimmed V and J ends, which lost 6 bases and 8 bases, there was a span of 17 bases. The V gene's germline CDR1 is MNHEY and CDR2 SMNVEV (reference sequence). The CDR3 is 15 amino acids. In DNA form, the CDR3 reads TGTGCCAGCAGCCCACGGGCAGTCTCCTATTCACCCCTCCACTTT. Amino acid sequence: CASSPRAVSYSPLHF.

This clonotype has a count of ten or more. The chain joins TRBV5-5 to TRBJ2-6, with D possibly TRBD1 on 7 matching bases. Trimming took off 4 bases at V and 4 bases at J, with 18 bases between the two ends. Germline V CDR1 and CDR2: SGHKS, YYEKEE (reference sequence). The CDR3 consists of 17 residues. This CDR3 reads CASSEFAGGLGANVLTF. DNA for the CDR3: TGTGCCAGCAGCGAATTCGCAGGGGGGCTCGGGGCCAACGTCCTGACTTTC.

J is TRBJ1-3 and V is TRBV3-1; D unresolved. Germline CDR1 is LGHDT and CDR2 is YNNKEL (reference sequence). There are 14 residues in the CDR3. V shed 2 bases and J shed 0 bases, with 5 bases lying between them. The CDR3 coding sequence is TGTGCCAGCAGCCAACAGGACTCTGGAAACACCATATATTTT. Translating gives CASSQQDSGNTIYF.

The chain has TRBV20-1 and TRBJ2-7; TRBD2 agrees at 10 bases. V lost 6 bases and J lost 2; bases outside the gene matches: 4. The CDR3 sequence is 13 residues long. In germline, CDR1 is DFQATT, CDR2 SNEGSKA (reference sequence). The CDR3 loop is CSATSGVTYEQYF. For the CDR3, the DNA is TGCAGTGCAACTAGCGGGGTAACCTACGAGCAGTACTTC.

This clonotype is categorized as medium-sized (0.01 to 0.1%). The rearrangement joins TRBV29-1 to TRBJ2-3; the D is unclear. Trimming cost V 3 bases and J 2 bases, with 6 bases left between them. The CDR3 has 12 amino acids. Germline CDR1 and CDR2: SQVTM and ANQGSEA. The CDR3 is CSVDPYTDTQYF. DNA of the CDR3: TGCAGCGTTGATCCCTACACAGATACGCAGTATTTT.

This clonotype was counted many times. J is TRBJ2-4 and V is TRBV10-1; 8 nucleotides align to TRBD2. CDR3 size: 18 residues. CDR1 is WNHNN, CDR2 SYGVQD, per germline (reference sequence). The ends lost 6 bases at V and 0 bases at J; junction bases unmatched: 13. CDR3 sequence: CASSPSPGGALAKNIQYF. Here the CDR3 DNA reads TGCGCCAGCAGCCCCTCCCCGGGGGGGGCCTTAGCCAAAAACATTCAGTACTTC.

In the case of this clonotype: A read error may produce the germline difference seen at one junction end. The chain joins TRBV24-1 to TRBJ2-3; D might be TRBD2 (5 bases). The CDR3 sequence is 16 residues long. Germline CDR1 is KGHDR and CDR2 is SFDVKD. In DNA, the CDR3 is TGTGCCACCTGTGATCCGGGCACTAGATTGGCAGATACGCGGTATTTT. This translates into CATCDPGTRLADTRYF.

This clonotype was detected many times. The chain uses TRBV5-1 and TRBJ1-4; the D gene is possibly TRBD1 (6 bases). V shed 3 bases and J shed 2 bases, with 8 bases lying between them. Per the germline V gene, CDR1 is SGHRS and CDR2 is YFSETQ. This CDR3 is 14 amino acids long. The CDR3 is CASSSQGTNEKLFF. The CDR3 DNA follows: TGCGCCAGCAGCTCTCAGGGGACTAATGAAAAACTGTTTTTT.

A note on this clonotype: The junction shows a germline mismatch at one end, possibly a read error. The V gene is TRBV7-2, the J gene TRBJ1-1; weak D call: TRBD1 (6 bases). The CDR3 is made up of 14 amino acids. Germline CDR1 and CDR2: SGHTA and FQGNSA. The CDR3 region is CASSLNPGDTVALF. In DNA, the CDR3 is TGTGCCAGCAGCTTAAATCCGGGGGACACTGTAGCTCTCTTT.

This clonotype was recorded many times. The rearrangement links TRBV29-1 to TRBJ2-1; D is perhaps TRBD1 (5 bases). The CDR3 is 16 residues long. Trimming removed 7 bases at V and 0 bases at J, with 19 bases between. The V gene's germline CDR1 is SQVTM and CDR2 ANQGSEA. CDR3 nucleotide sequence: TGCAGCGCCACCAAGCCACAGGAAAGCTCCTACAATGAGCAGTTCTTC. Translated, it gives CSATKPQESSYNEQFF.

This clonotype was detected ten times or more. CDR3 sequence: CASTPGPSGNTIYF. For the CDR3, the DNA is TGCGCCAGCACCCCGGGCCCCTCTGGAAACACCATATATTTT. The chain links TRBV5-1 to TRBJ1-3; D gene ambiguous. V gave up 6 bases and J gave up 0 bases, with 10 bases separating them. CDR1 SGHRS and CDR2 YFSETQ come from the germline V gene. The CDR3 has 14 residues.

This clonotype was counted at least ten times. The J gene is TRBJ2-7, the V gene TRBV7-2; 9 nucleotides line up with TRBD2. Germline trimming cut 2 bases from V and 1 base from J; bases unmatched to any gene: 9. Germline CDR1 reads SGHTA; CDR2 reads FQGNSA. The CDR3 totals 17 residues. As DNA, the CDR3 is TGTGCCAGCAGCTTATCGCTAGCGGGGCAAGGTTCCTACGAGCAGTACTTC. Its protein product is CASSLSLAGQGSYEQYF.

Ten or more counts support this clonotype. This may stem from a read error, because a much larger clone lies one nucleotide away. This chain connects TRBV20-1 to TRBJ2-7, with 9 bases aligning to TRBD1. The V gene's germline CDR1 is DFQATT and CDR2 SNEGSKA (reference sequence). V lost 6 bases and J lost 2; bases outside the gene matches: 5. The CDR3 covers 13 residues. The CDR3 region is CSATDRGPYEQYF. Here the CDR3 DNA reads TGCAGTGCCACGGACAGGGGACCCTACGAGCAGTACTTC.

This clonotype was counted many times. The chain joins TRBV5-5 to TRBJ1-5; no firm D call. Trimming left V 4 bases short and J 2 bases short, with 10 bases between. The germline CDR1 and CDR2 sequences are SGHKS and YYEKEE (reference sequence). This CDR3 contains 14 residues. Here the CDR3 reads CASSRKLGNQPQHF. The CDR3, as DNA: TGTGCCAGCAGCCGGAAGCTGGGCAATCAGCCCCAGCATTTT.

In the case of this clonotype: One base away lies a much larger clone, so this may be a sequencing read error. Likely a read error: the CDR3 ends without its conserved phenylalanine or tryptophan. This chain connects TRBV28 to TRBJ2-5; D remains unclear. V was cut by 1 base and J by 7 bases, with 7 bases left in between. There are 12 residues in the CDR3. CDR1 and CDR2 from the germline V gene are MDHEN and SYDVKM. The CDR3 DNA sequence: TGTGCCAGCAGTTTATATATGGGGACCCAGTACTGC. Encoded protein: CASSLYMGTQYC.

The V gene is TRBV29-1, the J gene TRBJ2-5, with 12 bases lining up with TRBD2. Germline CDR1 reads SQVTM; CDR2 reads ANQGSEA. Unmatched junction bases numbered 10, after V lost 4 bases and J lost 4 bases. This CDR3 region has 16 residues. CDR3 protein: CSVGPPSGGARETQYF. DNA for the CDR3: TGCAGCGTTGGCCCTCCTAGCGGGGGGGCGAGAGAGACCCAGTACTTC.

CDR3 region: CASSYRYRAYEQYF. The CDR3 bases are TGTGCCAGCAGTTACCGATACAGGGCCTACGAGCAGTACTTC. This rearrangement joins TRBV6-5 to TRBJ2-7; TRBD1 might be the D (6 bases). Per germline, CDR1 MNHEY and CDR2 SVGAGI. V lost 2 bases and J lost 2, with 10 bases in between. CDR3 length: 14 residues.

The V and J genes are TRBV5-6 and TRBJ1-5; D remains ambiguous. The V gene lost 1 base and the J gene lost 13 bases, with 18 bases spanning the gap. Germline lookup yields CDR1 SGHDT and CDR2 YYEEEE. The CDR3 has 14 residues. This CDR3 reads CASSLLTGTETQHF. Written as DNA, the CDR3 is TGTGCCAGCAGCTTGTTGACGGGCACAGAGACGCAGCATTTT.